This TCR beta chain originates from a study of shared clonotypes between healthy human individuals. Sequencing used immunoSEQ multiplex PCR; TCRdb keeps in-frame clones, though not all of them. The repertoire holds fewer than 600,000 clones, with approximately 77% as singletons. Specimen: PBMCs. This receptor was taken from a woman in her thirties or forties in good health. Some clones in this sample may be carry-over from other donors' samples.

The CDR3 DNA is TGTGCCAGCAGCATAGTTGATACGCAGTATTTT. Its protein is CASSIVDTQYF. The rearrangement links TRBV6-6 to TRBJ2-3, with no clear D. The germline V gene has CDR1 MNHNY and CDR2 SVGAGI (reference sequence). The V end was cut by 6 bases, the J end by 6 bases, with 7 bases between. The CDR3 covers 11 residues.